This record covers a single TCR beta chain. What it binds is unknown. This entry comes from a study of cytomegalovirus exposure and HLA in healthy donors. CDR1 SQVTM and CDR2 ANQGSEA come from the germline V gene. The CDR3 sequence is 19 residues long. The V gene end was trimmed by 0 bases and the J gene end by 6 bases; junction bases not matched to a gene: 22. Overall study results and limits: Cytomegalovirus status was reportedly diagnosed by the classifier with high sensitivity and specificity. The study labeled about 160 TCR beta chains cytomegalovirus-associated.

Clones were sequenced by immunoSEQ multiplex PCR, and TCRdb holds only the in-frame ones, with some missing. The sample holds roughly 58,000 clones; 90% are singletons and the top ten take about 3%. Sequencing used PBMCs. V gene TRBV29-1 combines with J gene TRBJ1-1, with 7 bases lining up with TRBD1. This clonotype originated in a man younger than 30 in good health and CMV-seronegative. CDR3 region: CSVEDNEDRRWGGSSEAFF. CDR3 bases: TGCAGCGTTGAAGATAACGAGGACAGGCGCTGGGGAGGAAGTTCTGAAGCTTTCTTT. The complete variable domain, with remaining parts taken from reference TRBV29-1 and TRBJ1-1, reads SAVISQKPSRDICQRGTSLTIQCQVDSQVTMMFWYRQQPGQSLTLIATANQGSEATYESGFVIDKFPISRPNLTFSTLTVSNMSPEDSSIYLCSVEDNEDRRWGGSSEAFFGQGTRLTVV.